The 22 T cell receptor beta chains in this list originate from one sample, sequenced in a study of blood T cells in healthy people across ages. Alongside a J-beta primer mix, a sample-barcoded 5' primer served in a second PCR lasting about 7 to 11 cycles. TCRdb reprocessed the 5' RACE reads with MiXCR, giving one entry per CDR3 protein. The profile shows 780,000 or so distinct CDR3 sequences, more than 55% of them singletons. What was sequenced was blood. The origin of the receptors is a man in his forties in good health.

This clonotype was counted a few times. This chain connects TRBV12-3 or TRBV12-4 to TRBJ2-5; D is possibly TRBD1 or TRBD2 (5 bases each). The CDR3 is 14 residues long. V dropped 7 bases and J dropped 2 bases, with 14 bases sitting between them. In DNA form, the CDR3 reads TGTGCCAGCACCCAGGGACGGGTACAAGAGACCCAGTACTTC. Its protein product is CASTQGRVQETQYF.

This clonotype was counted a few times. The rearrangement joins TRBV28 to TRBJ2-2, with D possibly being TRBD1 or TRBD2 (5 bases each). The V gene's germline CDR1 is MDHEN and CDR2 SYDVKM. V lost 7 bases to trimming and J lost 3 bases, with 9 bases between them. CDR3 size: 13 residues. The CDR3 DNA reads TGTGCCAGCAATCGGGGCGACACCGGGGAGCTGTTTTTT. It translates to CASNRGDTGELFF.

V gene TRBV5-1 combines with J gene TRBJ1-1; 8 nucleotides line up with TRBD1. This CDR3 region has 16 residues. From germline, CDR1 is SGHRS and CDR2 YFSETQ. Trimming took 7 bases from V and 6 from J; bases not matched to a gene: 17. CDR3 nucleotide sequence: TGCGCCAGCCGTTGGACAGGGTCGGGGAGAGGGTCTGAAGCTTTCTTT. Translating gives CASRWTGSGRGSEAFF.

In its sample, this clonotype was seen a few times. The chain combines TRBV7-6 with TRBJ1-5, with D possibly matching TRBD1 (5 bases). The CDR3 is 15 amino acids. CDR1 is SGHVS and CDR2 is FNYEAQ in the germline V gene. Trimming stripped 2 bases from V and 5 bases from J, with 13 bases between. CDR3 in amino acids: CASSLYQGSDQPQHF. In DNA form, the CDR3 reads TGTGCCAGCAGCTTATATCAGGGTTCGGATCAGCCCCAGCATTTT.

This clonotype was seen more than once but under ten times. The CDR3 DNA follows: TGTGCCACCAGTGATGTGCAGGGCGCGGATACGCAGTATTTT. This gives the protein CATSDVQGADTQYF. The chain joins TRBV24-1 to TRBJ2-3, with TRBD1 as a possible D gene (5 bases). The germline V gene encodes CDR1 KGHDR and CDR2 SFDVKD. The CDR3 sequence is 14 residues long. V lost 3 bases, J lost 6 bases, and 12 bases lay in between.

The V gene is TRBV25-1, the J gene TRBJ2-1; 9 bases map to TRBD2. Judging by the DNA end, TRBJ2-7 fits better; the J call may be wrong. The CDR3 length is 15 residues. Germline-derived CDR1 and CDR2 are MGHDK and SYGVNS. CDR3 sequence (DNA): TGTGCCAGCAGTCTTAGCGGGAGCTCCTACAATGAGCAGTACTTC. Amino acids: CASSLSGSSYNEQYF.

This clonotype was counted once. The chain links TRBV10-3 to TRBJ2-1; 8 bases are shared with TRBD1. TRBJ2-7 explains the end of the DNA better; the J call may be wrong. This CDR3 spans 14 amino acids. CDR1 is ENHRY and CDR2 is SYGVKD in the germline V gene. The CDR3 DNA sequence: TGTGCCATCAGTGATCCAGGGGGCTACAATGAGCAGTACTTC. Translation gives CAISDPGGYNEQYF.

V and J are TRBV6-6 and TRBJ1-1; D gene unclear. Germline assignment: CDR1 MNHNY and CDR2 SVGAGI (reference sequence). Trimming left V 5 bases short and J 7 bases short, with 8 bases between. CDR3 length: 11 amino acids. In DNA, the CDR3 is TGTGCCAGCAGTGTGGAGAATGAAGCTTTCTTT. Residues: CASSVENEAFF.

This chain connects TRBV6-5 to TRBJ1-2, with TRBD1 as a possible D gene (5 bases). Germline V gene sequence: CDR1 MNHEY, CDR2 SVGAGI. Trimming shortened V by 4 bases and J by 8 bases, and 14 bases separated the two germline ends. This CDR3 comprises 13 residues. The CDR3 DNA is TGTGCCAGCAGTTCCGCAGCGGGGGGAGGCTACACCTTC. It translates to CASSSAAGGGYTF.

The table lists this clonotype with a count of one. The V and J genes are TRBV7-3 and TRBJ2-5; D is ambiguous. The DNA end favors TRBJ2-7, so the J call may be wrong. The V gene's germline CDR1 is SGHTA and CDR2 FQGTGA. There are 13 residues in the CDR3. CDR3 sequence reads: CASSPFVSREQYF. The CDR3, as DNA: TGTGCCAGCAGCCCTTTTGTCTCCCGCGAGCAGTACTTC.

The chain recombines TRBV6-2 or TRBV6-3 with TRBJ2-4; 10 positions match TRBD2. The DNA end lines up better with TRBJ2-7; the J call may be wrong. The CDR3 contains 14 residues. Germline CDR1 and CDR2: MNHEY and SVGEGT. Written as DNA, the CDR3 is TGTGCCAGCCTTCGGACTAGCGGATCCTACGAGCAGTACTTC. Protein sequence: CASLRTSGSYEQYF.

This chain links TRBV7-2 with TRBJ2-4, with D hard to call. The DNA matches TRBJ2-5 better at its end, which makes the J call doubtful. Germline-derived CDR1 and CDR2 are SGHTA and FQGNSA. CDR3 length: 15 amino acids. The DNA for the CDR3 is TGTGCCAGCAGCGCTCGACCTGGCCGACAAGAGACCCAGTACTTC. Protein product: CASSARPGRQETQYF.

This clonotype has a single count. CDR3 nucleotide sequence: TGTGCCAGCAGCCAAGAGTCAGGGGAGGATTCACCCCTCCACTTT. Encoded protein: CASSQESGEDSPLHF. The rearrangement links TRBV4-2 to TRBJ1-6; D might be TRBD1 (6 bases). V dropped 0 bases and J dropped 8 bases, with 11 bases sitting between them. This CDR3 contains 15 residues. Looked up from germline, CDR1 is LGHNA and CDR2 is YNFKEQ.

This clonotype was picked up a small number of times. The chain employs TRBV20-1 and TRBJ2-7; D remains unclear. Looked up from germline, CDR1 is DFQATT and CDR2 is SNEGSKA (reference sequence). The CDR3 length is 15 residues. The germline V and J ends were trimmed by 0 bases and 3 bases, with 15 bases remaining between them. CDR3 DNA sequence: TGCAGTGCTAGAGATATAGGGTCTACTATCTACGAGCAGTACTTC. Its protein product is CSARDIGSTIYEQYF.

This sequence joins TRBV5-1 and TRBJ1-2; D is undetermined. The germline V gene encodes CDR1 SGHRS and CDR2 YFSETQ. The CDR3 is 14 residues long. The V gene lost 3 bases and the J gene lost 8 bases, with 17 bases spanning the gap. Here the CDR3 DNA reads TGCGCCAGCAGCTCTGACCCAACCTCGGGAGGCTACACCTTC. This encodes CASSSDPTSGGYTF.

The chain links TRBV24-1 to TRBJ2-4; the match to TRBD2 covers 7 bases. The J call is in doubt because the DNA end fits TRBJ2-7 better. This CDR3 has 15 amino acids. The germline V gene encodes CDR1 KGHDR and CDR2 SFDVKD. CDR3: CATSDGTGLYYEQYF. The CDR3 DNA follows: TGTGCCACCAGTGATGGAACGGGACTATACTACGAGCAGTACTTC.

The rearrangement uses TRBV9 and TRBJ2-7; D call uncertain. V dropped 4 bases and J dropped 1 base, with 12 bases sitting between them. Germline V gene data show CDR1 as SGDLS and CDR2 as YYNGEE. The CDR3 spans 14 residues. The CDR3 is CASSPRLSSYEQYF. CDR3 DNA: TGTGCCAGCAGCCCTCGCCTATCTTCCTACGAGCAGTACTTC.

The genes are TRBV11-2 and TRBJ2-5; 7 bases are a match to TRBD2. TRBJ2-7 matches the DNA end more closely, so the J call is doubtful. Germline CDR1 SGHAT, CDR2 FQNNGV. This CDR3 is 14 amino acids long. The CDR3 loop is CASSHRAGAYEQYF. The DNA for the CDR3 is TGTGCCAGCAGTCATCGGGCGGGGGCCTACGAGCAGTACTTC.

V gene TRBV24-1 combines with J gene TRBJ2-7; D is ambiguous. TRBJ2-4 matches the DNA end more closely, so the J call is doubtful. Germline V CDR1 and CDR2: KGHDR, SFDVKD. CDR3 length: 14 amino acids. CDR3 nucleotide sequence: TGTGCCACCAGTGATTTGCCGGGCGGAAACATTCAGTACTTC. Translating gives CATSDLPGGNIQYF.

A few counts support this clonotype. The chain carries TRBV4-1 and TRBJ2-7; 10 bases align to TRBD1. Germline-derived CDR1 and CDR2 are MGHRA and YSYEKL. CDR3 length: 15 amino acids. With V trimmed by 4 bases and J by 0 bases, 3 bases remained unmatched. CDR3 protein: CASSPGTGASYEQYF. The CDR3 nucleotides are TGCGCCAGCAGCCCCGGGACAGGGGCCTCCTACGAGCAGTACTTC.

V usage is TRBV6-1 and J usage is TRBJ1-1; unclear D gene. Germline-derived CDR1 and CDR2 are MNHNS and SASEGT. This CDR3 has 14 residues. V shed 7 bases and J shed 1 base, with 13 bases lying between them. The CDR3 sequence: CASNLDGKNTEAFF. The CDR3 DNA is TGTGCCAGCAATCTGGACGGCAAGAACACTGAAGCTTTCTTT.

V gene TRBV5-1 combines with J gene TRBJ1-4; 8 positions agree with TRBD1. Trimming removed 1 base from V and 8 bases from J; junction bases left unmatched: 13. The CDR3 loop spans 17 amino acids. Per germline, CDR1 SGHRS and CDR2 YFSETQ. This CDR3 reads CASSLKIAGTGSEKLFF. CDR3 bases: TGCGCCAGCAGCTTGAAAATTGCCGGGACAGGAAGCGAAAAACTGTTTTTT.